This TCR beta chain was recovered during a study of response to subunit inactivated influenza vaccine. Study results and caveats: After each seasonal influenza vaccination, few new T cells are recruited, the authors suggested.

TCRdb used MiXCR to reprocess the RT-PCR reads, holding one entry per CDR3 protein. The repertoire includes 560,000 or so distinct CDR3 sequences, approximately 7.6% of them detected once, and over 10% sits in the top ten. This clonotype was recorded at least ten times. Its antigen is currently unknown. Germline V CDR1 and CDR2: SGHTA, FQGNSA. The CDR3 covers 15 residues. After removal of 4 bases from V and 3 bases from J, the junction contained 6 bases not matched to a gene. The specimen comprised PBMCs from blood, sampled roughly 24 months after vaccination. This chain joins TRBV7-2 and TRBJ2-1; 7 bases match TRBD2. The TCR originated in a man aged 45-69 years who received an inactivated influenza vaccine. The CDR3 is CASSSRSGNYNEQFF. The CDR3 region has the DNA TGTGCCAGCAGCTCTAGGAGCGGGAACTACAATGAGCAGTTCTTC.